These 30 T cell receptor beta chains were all obtained from the same sample, sequenced in a study of T cell responses to AZD1222 COVID-19 vaccine. The assay was immunoSEQ multiplex PCR, and TCRdb's table has in-frame clones only and misses some. The repertoire holds about 110,000 clones, with around 82% as singletons. Sequencing used peripheral blood, obtained on day 0 of AZD1222 vaccination. Receptors originate from an adult in good health.

V usage is TRBV23-1 and J usage is TRBJ2-1, with D tentatively TRBD1 (6 bases). TRBV23-1 counts as an open reading frame of uncertain function. The CDR3 is made up of 14 amino acids. V was clipped by 2 bases and J by 7 bases, with 12 bases between them. CDR3: CASSQGQGRNEQFF. The DNA for the CDR3 is TGCGCCAGCAGTCAAGGCCAGGGGCGGAATGAGCAGTTCTTC.

V usage is TRBV25-1 and J usage is TRBJ1-4; tentatively, D is TRBD1 (6 bases). Germline V CDR1 and CDR2: MGHDK, SYGVNS. The CDR3 is 15 amino acids. Trimming took off 4 bases at V and 3 bases at J, with 12 bases between the two ends. CDR3 DNA sequence: TGTGCCAGCAGTGCCACGGGACACCCTAATGAAAAACTGTTTTTT. Translation gives CASSATGHPNEKLFF.

The V call is TRBV4-3, the J call TRBJ2-1, with a possible D match to TRBD2 (5 bases). V was shortened by 4 bases and J by 9 bases, with 19 bases between the two germline ends. This CDR3 has 15 residues. In germline, CDR1 is LGHNA, CDR2 YSLEER. CDR3 in amino acids: CASSRELVLGGEQFF. Here the CDR3 DNA reads TGCGCCAGCAGCCGTGAGCTGGTTTTAGGAGGTGAGCAGTTCTTC.

The CDR3, as DNA: TGTGCCAGCAACGATCCGACGGGGAACACTGAAGCTTTCTTT. Amino acid sequence: CASNDPTGNTEAFF. The chain employs TRBV28 and TRBJ1-1, with unresolved D. In germline, CDR1 is MDHEN, CDR2 SYDVKM. This CDR3 contains 14 residues. Trimming removed 7 bases at V and 1 base at J, with 13 bases between. The variable domain in full, completed from reference TRBV28 and TRBJ1-1, reads DVKVTQSSRYLVKRTGEKVFLECVQDMDHENMFWYRQDPGLGLRLIYFSYDVKMKEKGDIPEGYSVSREKKERFSLILESASTNQTSMYLCASNDPTGNTEAFFGQGTRLTVV.

This clone was detected only once. This chain joins TRBV5-1 and TRBJ2-7, with TRBD2 identical over 13 bases. This CDR3 has 18 amino acids. The V gene end was trimmed by 2 bases and the J gene end by 7 bases; junction bases not matched to a gene: 15. Germline CDR1 SGHRS, CDR2 YFSETQ. The CDR3: CASSLRTSGSIGVGEQYF. CDR3 DNA sequence: TGCGCCAGCAGCTTACGGACTAGCGGGAGCATTGGAGTGGGAGAGCAGTACTTC.

The chain carries TRBV6-5 and TRBJ1-5; D is possibly TRBD1 (5 bases). V was pared by 5 bases and J by 1 base, with 6 bases between. Germline V CDR1 and CDR2: MNHEY, SVGAGI. The CDR3 has 13 amino acids. The CDR3 sequence: CASSRQSNQPQHF. The DNA for the CDR3 is TGTGCCAGCAGTCGACAGAGCAATCAGCCCCAGCATTTT.

The chain combines TRBV6-1 with TRBJ2-7; 9 bases map to TRBD2. The CDR3 sequence is 14 residues long. The germline CDR1 and CDR2 sequences are MNHNS and SASEGT. V lost 3 bases, J lost 9 bases, and 9 bases stayed unmatched. CDR3 loop: CASSDLAGGPVQYF. DNA for the CDR3: TGTGCCAGCAGTGATCTGGCGGGGGGGCCGGTGCAGTACTTC.

The chain couples TRBV24-1 to TRBJ2-1; D is ambiguous. V lost 0 bases, J lost 0 bases, and 8 bases lay in between. The CDR3 runs to 16 residues. Germline V gene sequence: CDR1 KGHDR, CDR2 SFDVKD. CDR3 sequence: CATSDLVTYSYNEQFF. CDR3 in DNA: TGTGCCACCAGTGATTTGGTCACTTACTCCTACAATGAGCAGTTCTTC.

The chain couples TRBV28 to TRBJ1-1; tentative D call: TRBD1 (5 bases). The ends were cut back, 4 bases at V and 6 bases at J, with 18 bases in the middle. The CDR3 consists of 15 residues. CDR1 and CDR2 from the germline V gene are MDHEN and SYDVKM. The CDR3 DNA reads as TGTGCCAGCAGTTCACGGGGGACCCCGACCCCTGAAGCTTTCTTT. Amino acid sequence: CASSSRGTPTPEAFF.

This chain links TRBV11-2 with TRBJ1-3; TRBD1 matches 7 bases. The germline CDR1 and CDR2 sequences are SGHAT and FQNNGV. This CDR3 comprises 14 residues. V lost 2 bases, J lost 4 bases, and 2 bases stayed unmatched. The CDR3 bases are TGTGCCAGCAGCTTAACAGGGGCAGGAAACACCATATATTTT. Translating gives CASSLTGAGNTIYF.

The chain uses TRBV7-9 and TRBJ2-5; 11 positions match TRBD2. The germline V gene encodes CDR1 SEHNR and CDR2 FQNEAQ (reference sequence). V lost 5 bases, J lost 5 bases, and 4 bases stayed unmatched. This CDR3 has 14 residues. The CDR3 is CASSRSGGAETQYF. The CDR3 DNA sequence: TGTGCCAGCAGCCGTAGCGGGGGGGCGGAGACCCAGTACTTC.

The chain links TRBV28 to TRBJ2-6; D is uncertain. The V end was cut by 4 bases, the J end by 15 bases, with 4 bases between. Germline V CDR1 and CDR2: MDHEN, SYDVKM. This CDR3 spans 9 amino acids. CDR3 region: CASSSDLTF. Written as DNA, the CDR3 is TGTGCCAGCAGTTCGGACCTGACTTTC. The full variable domain, with the rest looked up from reference TRBV28 and TRBJ2-6, is DVKVTQSSRYLVKRTGEKVFLECVQDMDHENMFWYRQDPGLGLRLIYFSYDVKMKEKGDIPEGYSVSREKKERFSLILESASTNQTSMYLCASSSDLTFGAGSRLTVL.

The chain links TRBV19 to TRBJ1-5; no clear D gene. Trimming removed 4 bases at V and 3 bases at J, with 10 bases between. Germline assignment: CDR1 LNHDA and CDR2 SQIVND (reference sequence). The CDR3 loop spans 14 amino acids. In DNA form, the CDR3 reads TGTGCCAGTAGTAGGAGCAGGCCCAATCAGCCCCAGCATTTT. Translating gives CASSRSRPNQPQHF.

V gene TRBV24-1 combines with J gene TRBJ2-2; the match to TRBD2 covers 8 bases. Germline CDR1 is KGHDR and CDR2 is SFDVKD. V shed 4 bases and J 6 bases; nucleotides not matched to a gene: 9. The CDR3 runs to 16 residues. The chain's CDR3 is CATSDPTGGIAGELFF. The CDR3 nucleotides are TGTGCCACCAGTGACCCCACGGGGGGGATTGCCGGGGAGCTGTTTTTT.

The rearrangement uses TRBV7-2 and TRBJ1-2; 8 nucleotides line up with TRBD1. After removal of 5 bases from V and 8 bases from J, the junction contained 7 bases not matched to a gene. Per germline, CDR1 SGHTA and CDR2 FQGNSA. The CDR3 extends over 13 amino acids. In DNA form, the CDR3 reads TGTGCCAGCAGCCCTGACAGGGGAAGCGGCTACACCTTC. Translating gives CASSPDRGSGYTF. Combining the CDR3 with reference TRBV7-2 and TRBJ1-2 gives the whole variable domain GAGVSQSPSNKVTEKGKDVELRCDPISGHTALYWYRQSLGQGLEFLIYFQGNSAPDKSGLPSDRFSAERTGGSVSTLTIQRTQQEDSAVYLCASSPDRGSGYTFGSGTRLTVV.

This rearrangement joins TRBV6-5 to TRBJ1-1, with D perhaps TRBD1 (5 bases). This CDR3 spans 15 amino acids. V shed 2 bases and J shed 2 bases, with 12 bases lying between them. Germline values: CDR1 MNHEY, CDR2 SVGAGI. DNA for the CDR3: TGTGCCAGCAGTTACCTTGGGCAGGGTAACACTGAAGCTTTCTTT. It yields the protein CASSYLGQGNTEAFF.

The genes are TRBV3-1 (or the pseudogene TRBV3-2) and TRBJ1-4, with D perhaps TRBD1 (5 bases). Trimming removed 4 bases from V and 6 bases from J, with 18 bases in between. CDR1 and CDR2 from the germline V gene are LGHDT and YNNKEL (reference sequence). The CDR3 contains 16 residues. CDR3 DNA sequence: TGTGCCAGCAGCCCGCGCAGGGCATTGGGATATGAAAAACTGTTTTTT. The encoded protein is CASSPRRALGYEKLFF.

The chain employs TRBV7-9 and TRBJ2-5, with TRBD1 matching over 8 bases. This CDR3 has 16 amino acids. V gave up 4 bases and J gave up 4 bases; unmatched junction bases: 11. Germline V CDR1 and CDR2: SEHNR, FQNEAQ (reference sequence). This chain's CDR3 is CASSSGQGNARETQYF. The CDR3 region has the DNA TGTGCCAGCAGCTCCGGACAGGGTAACGCACGAGAGACCCAGTACTTC.

Regarding this clone: Other DNA sequences from this sample encode an identical CDR3 as well. This sequence joins TRBV6-5 and TRBJ2-7; possibly TRBD1 for D (8 bases). CDR3 length equals 14 residues. From germline, CDR1 is MNHEY and CDR2 SVGAGI. V dropped 5 bases and J dropped 3 bases, with 14 bases sitting between them. The CDR3 coding sequence is TGTGCCAGCAGTCCCCACAGGGGGGGCTACGAGCAGTACTTC. This sequence encodes CASSPHRGGYEQYF.

This chain joins TRBV21-1 and TRBJ2-5; the table gives TRBD2 as D, unverified against the DNA. TRBV21-1 is assigned pseudogene status. There are 11 residues in the CDR3. For the CDR3, the DNA is TGTGCCAGCAGCAAGCTACAGACCCAGTACTTC. As protein: CASSKLQTQYF.

The CDR3 sequence is CASSYSQNTEAFF. The CDR3 region has the DNA TGTGCCAGCAGCTATTCCCAGAACACTGAAGCTTTCTTT. The chain carries TRBV7-2 and TRBJ1-1; no clear D gene. This CDR3 is built from 13 residues. V was cut by 4 bases and J by 1 base, with 7 bases left in between. Germline V gene sequence: CDR1 SGHTA, CDR2 FQGNSA.

The V call is TRBV7-9, the J call TRBJ2-7, with D unresolved. The CDR3 loop spans 11 amino acids. Germline V CDR1 and CDR2: SEHNR, FQNEAQ (reference sequence). Trimming took 3 bases from V and 6 from J, leaving 6 bases between them. CDR3 amino acids: CASSFMGEQYF. CDR3 sequence (DNA): TGTGCCAGCAGCTTTATGGGCGAGCAGTACTTC.

The chain recombines TRBV6-5 with TRBJ1-1, with D unclear. The germline CDR1 and CDR2 sequences are MNHEY and SVGAGI. Trimming cost V 6 bases and J 1 base, with 12 bases left between them. CDR3 length: 14 amino acids. The DNA for the CDR3 is TGTGCCAGCAGAACTAGGACGGGGAACACTGAAGCTTTCTTT. It encodes CASRTRTGNTEAFF.

V and J are TRBV6-5 and TRBJ1-2, with D hard to call. The CDR3 has 13 residues. V was trimmed by 7 bases and J by 0 bases, leaving 9 bases between them. The germline V gene has CDR1 MNHEY and CDR2 SVGAGI. The CDR3 nucleotides are TGTGCCAGCATTGGAAGCACTAACTATGGCTACACCTTC. Protein: CASIGSTNYGYTF.

This clone was counted many times. The chain joins TRBV4-3 to TRBJ1-1; no reliable D call. Looked up from germline, CDR1 is LGHNA and CDR2 is YSLEER. V shed 0 bases and J shed 1 base, with 12 bases lying between them. The CDR3 covers 16 residues. The chain's CDR3 is CASSQDLRESNTEAFF. CDR3 bases: TGCGCCAGCAGCCAAGATCTGAGGGAGTCGAACACTGAAGCTTTCTTT.

About this clone: The same CDR3 is also encoded by other DNA sequences in this sample. This chain connects TRBV28 to TRBJ1-6, with D maybe TRBD1 (6 bases). V lost 4 bases to trimming and J lost 6 bases, with 10 bases between them. The CDR3 length is 14 residues. Germline-derived CDR1 and CDR2 are MDHEN and SYDVKM. The CDR3 sequence is CASSSGGGNSPLHF. In nucleotides, the CDR3 is TGTGCCAGCAGTTCGGGGGGCGGTAATTCACCCCTCCACTTT.

The chain employs TRBV4-1 and TRBJ2-2; D perhaps matches TRBD1 (6 bases). The CDR3 totals 15 residues. V gave up 4 bases and J gave up 1 base, with 10 bases separating them. Germline V gene lookup returns CDR1 MGHRA and CDR2 YSYEKL. The CDR3 loop is CASSPLGQNTGELFF. The CDR3 region has the DNA TGCGCCAGCAGCCCGCTGGGACAGAACACCGGGGAGCTGTTTTTT.

This chain joins TRBV29-1 and TRBJ1-2; D ambiguous. V was clipped by 0 bases and J by 7 bases, with 9 bases between them. There are 12 residues in the CDR3. Germline CDR1 and CDR2: SQVTM and ANQGSEA. CDR3 in DNA: TGCAGCGTTGAAGACAGGCCCGGTGGCTACACCTTC. Translated, it gives CSVEDRPGGYTF.

The chain couples TRBV28 to TRBJ2-5; 7 bases align to TRBD1. Germline values: CDR1 MDHEN, CDR2 SYDVKM. J lost 5 bases, V lost 5 bases, and 11 bases had no gene match. The CDR3 contains 15 residues. The CDR3 spells CASSLEGGARETQYF. The CDR3 nucleotides read TGTGCCAGCAGTCTTGAAGGGGGCGCCCGGGAGACCCAGTACTTC.

The rearrangement links TRBV5-8 to TRBJ1-3; 7 bases agree with TRBD1. Germline trimming cut 4 bases from V and 0 bases from J; bases unmatched to any gene: 7. From germline, CDR1 is SGHTS and CDR2 YDEGEE. CDR3 size: 16 residues. CDR3 in DNA: TGTGCCAGCAGCCGACAGGGTCGGCTCTCTGGAAACACCATATATTTT. Translated, it gives CASSRQGRLSGNTIYF.